This T cell receptor beta chain comes out of a study of vaccination and CD4 T cells after COVID-19. Cultured CD4+ T cells had their DNA profiled by the Oncomine TCR Beta short-read assay. TCRdb re-called the PCR reads with MiXCR, one entry per CDR3 protein. Here the sample spans about 20,000 distinct CDR3 sequences, 55% being singletons. Only one count was recorded for this clonotype. Its antigen is currently unknown. After removal of 4 bases from V and 10 bases from J, the junction contained 5 bases not matched to a gene. The CDR3 is 13 residues long. CDR1 KGHSH and CDR2 LQKENI come from the germline V gene. Treatment noted: roughly 11-day PBMC culture with coronavirus spike peptide pools or control peptides (ViraFEST assay).

This sequence was found in a human donor who had recovered from COVID-19. Specimen: CD4+ T cells from blood, cultured in vitro. V is TRBV18 and J is TRBJ2-2; TRBD1 agrees at 8 bases. CDR3 coding DNA: TGTGCCAGCTCACTTGGACAGGGCCAGGAGCTGTTTTTT. This codes for CASSLGQGQELFF.